A single sample is the source of the 17 T cell receptor beta chains below, sequenced in a study of Tregs in tolerant kidney transplant recipients. Some clones are missing from TCRdb's copy, which holds only in-frame ones; the method was immunoSEQ multiplex PCR. The sample table includes tens of thousands of clones. The material sequenced was CD4+ T cells from blood, taken before the transplant. These receptors were taken from a human donor who received a combined kidney and bone marrow transplant.

Turning to this clone: The read gets to within 3 residues of the CDR3 end, and the germline J gene fills in the rest. V gene TRBV7-9 combines with J gene TRBJ2-7, with 10 positions matching TRBD2. Germline trimming cut 4 bases from V and 5 bases from J; bases unmatched to any gene: 5. The CDR3 has 14 amino acids. Germline assignment: CDR1 SEHNR and CDR2 FQNEAQ (reference sequence). Here the CDR3 reads CASSSAGGGDEQYF. Incomplete CDR3 DNA: TGTGCCAGCAGCTCAGCGGGAGGGGGTGACGAG.

About this clone: The read comes to an end 3 residues before the CDR3 does, leaving the germline J gene to fill in the end. The chain carries TRBV6-2 or TRBV6-3 and TRBJ2-7, with 7 bases identical to TRBD2. V dropped 4 bases and J dropped 2; count of bases not matched to a gene: 11. This CDR3 is built from 16 residues. Germline values: CDR1 MNHEY, CDR2 SVGEGT. The CDR3 region is CASSFLRGEPAYEQYF. Partial CDR3 DNA: TGTGCCAGCAGTTTCTTACGGGGGGAACCCGCCTACGAG.

With regard to this clone: The CDR3 extends 3 residues past the end of the read, so its final part is completed from the germline J gene. This rearrangement joins TRBV20-1 to TRBJ2-1, with TRBD2 identical over 14 bases. CDR1 and CDR2 from the germline V gene are DFQATT and SNEGSKA (reference sequence). V lost 0 bases and J lost 7; bases outside the gene matches: 2. The CDR3 is 15 residues long. The CDR3 DNA, read in part, is TGCAGTGCTAGAGAAGGGACTAGCGGGAGAAATGAG. This encodes CSAREGTSGRNE. The complete CDR3 protein is CSAREGTSGRNEQFF.

The sequenced part of the CDR3 DNA is TGTGCCAGCAGTGACAGGGGAGCCGGAAACACC. Protein: CASSDRGAGNT. The whole CDR3 protein reads CASSDRGAGNTIYF. The chain uses TRBV7-2 and TRBJ1-3, with 8 positions matching TRBD1. The CDR3 end falls 3 residues outside the read, so it is completed with the germline J gene. This CDR3 spans 14 amino acids. Germline CDR1 reads SGHTA; CDR2 reads FQGNSA. Trimming at V came to 6 bases and at J to 4 bases, leaving 5 bases not matched to a gene.

CDR3 sequence: CASSLDRFRDTQYF. CDR3 DNA (partial): TGTGCCAGCAGCTTAGACAGGTTTAGAGATACG. The chain joins TRBV7-2 to TRBJ2-3; D possibly corresponds to TRBD1 (5 bases). The CDR3 extends 3 residues past the end of the read, so its final part is completed from the germline J gene. Looked up from germline, CDR1 is SGHTA and CDR2 is FQGNSA. Trimming shortened V by 1 base and J by 5 bases, and 10 bases separated the two germline ends. The CDR3 is 14 residues long.

On this clone: With the read ending 3 residues before the CDR3 end, the germline J gene is used to fill in that end. The chain links TRBV23-1 to TRBJ2-2, with TRBD1 matching over 7 bases. TRBV23-1 is an open reading frame, and its role is uncertain. V shed 2 bases and J 5 bases; nucleotides not matched to a gene: 8. The CDR3 contains 16 residues. The CDR3 is CASSQGGQGVTGELFF. CDR3 DNA (partial): TGCGCCAGCAGTCAAGGGGGCCAGGGGGTAACCGGGGAG.

Details on this clone: The read falls 3 residues short of the CDR3 end, and the missing part is taken from the germline J gene. The chain carries TRBV20-1 and TRBJ2-5, with a possible D match to TRBD2 (5 bases). V gave up 5 bases and J gave up 2 bases, with 18 bases separating them. CDR1 and CDR2 from the germline V gene are DFQATT and SNEGSKA (reference sequence). The CDR3 contains 15 residues. The part of the CDR3 DNA that was read is TGCAGTGCTCCTTCAGCGGAGCGAAAACAAGAGACC. This gives the protein CSAPSAERKQET. The full CDR3 protein is CSAPSAERKQETQYF.

In regard to this clone: The read halts 3 residues ahead of the CDR3 end, with the missing end drawn from the germline J gene. The V gene is TRBV20-1, the J gene TRBJ2-5; a weak D match, TRBD1 (5 bases). The CDR3 sequence is 12 residues long. Trimming cost V 7 bases and J 5 bases, with 14 bases left between them. Germline CDR1 and CDR2: DFQATT and SNEGSKA (reference sequence). The sequenced CDR3 bases are TGCAGTGGGTTGGCAGGGAAGGAGACC. Amino acids: CSGLAGKET. The complete CDR3 sequence is CSGLAGKETQYF.

Worth noting for this clone: The read falls 3 residues short of the CDR3 end, and the missing part is taken from the germline J gene. This sequence joins TRBV5-1 and TRBJ2-1; D call uncertain. V was pared by 0 bases and J by 9 bases, with 10 bases between. CDR1 and CDR2 from the germline V gene are SGHRS and YFSETQ. This CDR3 has 13 residues. Incomplete CDR3 DNA: TGCGCCAGCAGCTTGGGTGGCCAAACTGAG. Translating it yields CASSLGGQTE. The entire CDR3 protein is CASSLGGQTEQFF.

Concerning this clone itself: A junction boundary mismatches the germline segment, possibly from a read error. The CDR3 extends 3 residues past the end of the read, so its final part is completed from the germline J gene. The rearrangement uses TRBV11-2 and TRBJ2-7, with TRBD1 matching 10 bases. The CDR3 runs to 15 residues. CDR1 and CDR2 from the germline V gene are SGHAT and FQNNGV. The CDR3 here is CASSLDRGLSYEQYF. The CDR3 DNA, read in part, is TGTGCCAGCAGTTTAGACAGGGGGCTTTCCTACGAG.

Turning to this clone: The read falls 3 residues short of the CDR3 end, and the missing part is taken from the germline J gene. The rearrangement joins TRBV20-1 to TRBJ2-7; perhaps TRBD2 as D (6 bases). This CDR3 comprises 11 residues. Germline CDR1 DFQATT, CDR2 SNEGSKA (reference sequence). V lost 3 bases and J 6 bases, leaving 9 bases between the germline ends. The sequenced CDR3 bases are TGCAGTGCTAGCCTAGCGTCCGAG. Translated: CSASLASE. The complete CDR3 protein is CSASLASEQYF.

The CDR3 bases that were read are TGTGCCAGTACCCTCGGCGGAGGCCCTAACTATGGC. This sequence encodes CASTLGGGPNYG. The CDR3 in its entirety is CASTLGGGPNYGYTF. The rearrangement joins TRBV19 to TRBJ1-2; D is undetermined. Read data end 3 residues before the CDR3 end; the end is taken from the germline J gene. CDR3 length equals 15 residues. From germline, CDR1 is LNHDA and CDR2 SQIVND (reference sequence). Trimming pared 7 bases from V and 0 bases from J, leaving 15 bases between.

Note on this clone: The missing CDR3 end, 3 residues past where the read stops, is filled in from the germline J gene. This chain uses TRBV19 with TRBJ2-5, with TRBD2 matching over 10 bases. Trimming at V came to 8 bases and at J to 2 bases, leaving 14 bases not matched to a gene. This CDR3 contains 17 residues. The germline CDR1 and CDR2 sequences are LNHDA and SQIVND (reference sequence). CDR3 DNA, as far as it was read: TGTGCCAGTTGCCCCGGGGGAGCGGGAGGGGCACAAGAGACC. Its protein is CASCPGGAGGAQET. The whole CDR3 is CASCPGGAGGAQETQYF.

Of note for this clone: The observed sequence ends 3 residues before the CDR3 terminus, with the missing tail filled in from the germline J gene. The chain uses TRBV28 and TRBJ2-3; the D gene is possibly TRBD1 (6 bases). The germline V and J ends were trimmed by 6 bases and 7 bases, with 17 bases remaining between them. CDR3 length: 14 residues. Per the germline V gene, CDR1 is MDHEN and CDR2 is SYDVKM. The CDR3 is CASSPPTGEHTQYF. The CDR3 bases that were read are TGTGCCAGCAGCCCGCCGACAGGCGAACATACG.

As regards this clone: Other DNA sequences within the sample encode an identical CDR3. The sequenced CDR3 bases are TGTGCCAGCAGCCGTATGATGGCAGGGGACTATGGC. Translating gives CASSRMMAGDYG. The whole CDR3 reads CASSRMMAGDYGYTF. The chain carries TRBV7-2 and TRBJ1-2, with D perhaps matching TRBD1 (6 bases). The read ends 3 residues shy of where the CDR3 ends; the end is completed using the germline J gene. V gave up 5 bases and J gave up 3 bases, with 16 bases separating them. CDR1 and CDR2 (germline): SGHTA, FQGNSA. This CDR3 has 15 amino acids.

About this clone itself: The CDR3 is cut off 3 residues early in the read; its end comes from the germline J gene. The chain links TRBV7-2 to TRBJ2-7, with 8 nucleotides matching TRBD2. Germline CDR1 and CDR2: SGHTA and FQGNSA. J was trimmed by 2 bases and V by 1 base; bases with no gene match: 1. The CDR3 runs to 14 residues. The sequenced part of the CDR3 DNA is TGTGCCAGCAGCTTAGTACTAGCGGCCTACGAG. Translated, it gives CASSLVLAAYE. From start to end, the CDR3 is CASSLVLAAYEQYF.

The CDR3 region is CASSYPKGAAADTQYF. Incomplete CDR3 DNA: TGTGCCAGCAGTTACCCTAAGGGGGCGGCTGCAGATACG. The genes are TRBV6-2 or TRBV6-3 and TRBJ2-3, with TRBD1 identical over 7 bases. Sequencing ends 3 residues short of the CDR3 end; the germline J gene provides the rest. CDR1 is MNHEY and CDR2 is SVGEGT in the germline V gene. Losses at the gene ends were 2 bases for V and 4 bases for J; bases not matched to a gene: 9. The CDR3 covers 16 residues.